The rows below give T cell receptor beta chains drawn from one sample of a study of T-cell reconstitution after alpha-beta-depleted transplantation in children. TCRdb used MiXCR to reprocess the PCR reads, holding one entry per CDR3 protein. The sample has around 120,000 distinct CDR3 sequences; about 21% are singletons. Sequences were derived from PBMCs, mostly from graft donor cells, sampled 180 days after TCRalphabeta/CD19-depleted stem cell transplant. The receptors here all came from a male patient between 2 and 15 years old who had a stem cell transplant for chronic granulomatous disease, so the T cells may come from the graft donor. CDR3s include the opening cysteine and the closing phenylalanine or tryptophan. Each record gives: D gene, V gene, clone size, CDR3 length, J gene, CDR3 DNA, CDR3 protein. The D gene is left open where the match is weak. Part of the rows lack a size; the others show once, few, many or a class for expanded clones.

.	TRBV7-9	many	16	TRBJ2-2	TGTGCCAGCAGCTTAGACGCAGGGAGATTATCCGGGGAGCTGTTTTTT	CASSLDAGRLSGELFF
TRBD1	TRBV12-3/TRBV12-4	.	15	TRBJ1-3	TGTGCCAGCAGTGGGACAGGTTCCTCTGGAAACACCATATATTTT	CASSGTGSSGNTIYF
.	TRBV5-1	.	15	TRBJ2-2	TGCGCCAGCAGCTTGGCTGGCGGGTTGACCGGGGAGCTGTTTTTT	CASSLAGGLTGELFF
TRBD2	TRBV11-2	.	15	TRBJ2-3	TGTGCCAGCAGCTTACTAGCGGGAGGGCCGGATACGCAGTATTTT	CASSLLAGGPDTQYF
.	TRBV5-6	many	15	TRBJ1-2	TGTGCCAGTCACGGATTAGACAGTGGGGAAGATGGCTACACCTTC	CASHGLDSGEDGYTF
TRBD2	TRBV6-5	few	16	TRBJ2-2	TGTGCCAGCAGTCCTCGACTAGCGGGAAACACCGGGGAGCTGTTTTTT	CASSPRLAGNTGELFF
TRBD2	TRBV20-1	.	15	TRBJ2-1	TGCAGTGCTAGATCCGGGACTAGCGGATACAATGAGCAGTTCTTC	CSARSGTSGYNEQFF
TRBD1	TRBV12-3/TRBV12-4	.	17	TRBJ2-5	TGTGCCAGCAGTTTTATCTCCCGGACAGGGTCCATTGAGACCCAGTACTTC	CASSFISRTGSIETQYF
.	TRBV27	.	14	TRBJ2-7	TGTGCCAGCAGTTTACGGGGCCTCTACTACGAGCAGTACTTC	CASSLRGLYYEQYF
.	TRBV20-1	many	12	TRBJ2-3	TGCAGTGCTAGACGCCCTGCAGATACGCAGTATTTT	CSARRPADTQYF
.	TRBV7-2	.	14	TRBJ2-3	TGTGCCAGCAGCTTGGCGGGGTATCAGAATACGCAGTATTTT	CASSLAGYQNTQYF
.	TRBV3-1	.	18	TRBJ2-7	TGTGCCAGCAGCCAAGGACGAATGGGGACGGGAGAACCTGGGGAGCAGTACTTC	CASSQGRMGTGEPGEQYF
.	TRBV12-3/TRBV12-4	.	14	TRBJ2-3	TGTGCCAGCAGTCAAGACGACATTCCAGATACGCAGTATTTT	CASSQDDIPDTQYF
TRBD2	TRBV7-3	.	17	TRBJ2-3	TGTGCCAGCAGCTTAACGTCTCGGGCGGGGGGCACAGATACGCAGTATTTT	CASSLTSRAGGTDTQYF
TRBD1	TRBV5-4	.	17	TRBJ1-5	TGTGCCAGCAGCTCCTTTGACTCCGGGACAGGGCTTCAGCCCCAGCATTTT	CASSSFDSGTGLQPQHF
TRBD1	TRBV5-1	many	13	TRBJ2-7	TGCGCCAGCAGCAGAGGACAGGGCTACGAGCAGTACTTC	CASSRGQGYEQYF
TRBD1	TRBV7-2	many	16	TRBJ2-7	TGTGCCAGCAGCTTAGCAGGGACAGGGGGCGCCTACGAGCAGTACTTC	CASSLAGTGGAYEQYF
TRBD2	TRBV11-2	many	16	TRBJ2-5	TGTGCCAGCAGCGTAGTCTGGACCGCGGGGGGAGAGACCCAGTACTTC	CASSVVWTAGGETQYF
TRBD2	TRBV29-1	few	18	TRBJ2-2	TGCAGCGTCTCCGGGACTAGCGGGAGGTATAAGTCCACCGGGGAGCTGTTTTTT	CSVSGTSGRYKSTGELFF
TRBD1	TRBV29-1	many	16	TRBJ2-2	TGCAGCGTTTTGTGGGTTTTTGGGACAGGAGCCGGGGAGCTGTTTTTT	CSVLWVFGTGAGELFF
.	TRBV5-1	many	15	TRBJ2-5	TGCGCCAGCAGCTTGTCACAGGGTTCGGGGGAGACCCAGTACTTC	CASSLSQGSGETQYF
TRBD1	TRBV12-3/TRBV12-4	many	19	TRBJ1-2	TGTGCCAGCAGTTTTATAGATTGGGGACAGGGGTTAGTGGACTATGGCTACACCTTC	CASSFIDWGQGLVDYGYTF
.	TRBV4-3	few	14	TRBJ1-2	TGCGCCAGCAGCCAAGATCGGGGGGCCTATGGCTACACCTTC	CASSQDRGAYGYTF
.	TRBV20-1	few	14	TRBJ1-3	TGCAGTGCTAGGTCCTCGGGAATCGGAAACACCATATATTTT	CSARSSGIGNTIYF
.	TRBV5-1	.	17	TRBJ2-7	TGCGCCAGCAGCTTGGTTTCTTGGGGTCCGGAGAGCTACGAGCAGTACTTC	CASSLVSWGPESYEQYF
.	TRBV12-3/TRBV12-4	.	16	TRBJ2-3	TGTGCCAGCAGTTTAGCAACGACATCCTATCTGGATACGCAGTATTTT	CASSLATTSYLDTQYF
.	TRBV12-3/TRBV12-4	few	14	TRBJ2-3	TGTGCCAGCAGTTTAGTTAGCGGTGGTGGTACGCAGTATTTT	CASSLVSGGGTQYF
TRBD1	TRBV28	few	14	TRBJ2-7	TGTGCCAGCAGACACCGACAGGGGATCTACGAGCAGTACTTC	CASRHRQGIYEQYF
TRBD2	TRBV28	few	15	TRBJ2-1	TGTGCCAGCAGCCTGACTAGCGGAGCCTACAATGAGCAGTTCTTC	CASSLTSGAYNEQFF
TRBD1	TRBV5-1	many	15	TRBJ2-7	TGCGCCAGCCATAGCCCCGGGACAGGGGGCTCCGAGCAGTACTTC	CASHSPGTGGSEQYF
TRBD2	TRBV29-1	few	14	TRBJ2-7	TGCAGCGTTGAAGATGGTTTTGCTAGCGGAGAGCAGTACTTC	CSVEDGFASGEQYF
.	TRBV27	.	15	TRBJ1-5	TGTGCCAGCAGTTTGAGGGGGGATCGGTATCAGCCCCAGCATTTT	CASSLRGDRYQPQHF